These T cell receptor beta chains were read from a single sample in a study of blood T cell repertoires in COVID-19. Clones were read by immunoSEQ multiplex PCR, and TCRdb kept only the in-frame ones, dropping some. The table records tens of thousands of clones, more than 75% of them present only once. Sample: peripheral blood. The source is a human donor in a cohort sampled during active COVID-19. The CDR3 runs from the conserved cysteine through the conserved F or W. The D gene is left open where the match is weak. Clone size is stated in some rows and not others, as once, few, many or a class when expanded.

V gene	D gene	J gene	clone size	CDR3 protein	CDR3 DNA
TRBV5-4	NA	TRBJ1-2	few	CASSLTTGRYGYTF	TGTGCCAGCAGCCTTACGACAGGCCGCTATGGCTACACCTTC
TRBV6-1	NA	TRBJ1-5	NA	CASSERGNNQPQHF	TGTGCCAGCAGTGAAAGGGGTAACAATCAGCCCCAGCATTTT
TRBV5-1	NA	TRBJ2-2	NA	CASSLGGSPGTGELFF	TGCGCCAGCAGCTTGGGAGGCAGTCCTGGCACCGGGGAGCTGTTTTTT
TRBV6-6	NA	TRBJ1-1	few	CASIDQMNTEAFF	TGTGCCAGCATAGATCAAATGAACACTGAAGCTTTCTTT
TRBV12-3/TRBV12-4	TRBD1	TRBJ2-7	NA	CASSSGTGYEQYF	TGTGCCAGCAGTTCCGGGACAGGGTACGAGCAGTACTTC
TRBV27	NA	TRBJ1-2	NA	CASSPTWNYGYTF	TGTGCCAGCAGTCCGACATGGAACTATGGCTACACCTTC
TRBV5-1	TRBD2	TRBJ2-1	NA	CASSLGTSGSDEQFF	TGCGCCAGCAGCTTGGGGACTAGCGGGTCTGACGAGCAGTTCTTC
TRBV4-1	NA	TRBJ1-5	NA	CASSQDLSPDQPQHF	TGCGCCAGCAGCCAAGATCTAAGTCCGGATCAGCCCCAGCATTTT
TRBV7-2	TRBD2	TRBJ2-7	NA	CASSPGLAVTYEQYF	TGTGCCAGCAGCCCGGGACTAGCGGTGACCTACGAGCAGTACTTC
TRBV7-3	NA	TRBJ1-1	NA	CASSLTATSRVMNTEAFF	TGTGCCAGCAGCTTAACGGCCACCAGCCGGGTGATGAACACTGAAGCTTTCTTT